This T cell receptor beta chain was identified in a study of radiation and T cells in renal cell carcinoma. V lost 6 bases to trimming and J lost 7 bases, with 9 bases between them. Germline assignment: CDR1 MDHEN and CDR2 SYDVKM. CDR3 size: 11 residues. The time point is: blood 2 weeks post-SBRT. The treatment: 15 Gy SBRT to primary tumor, nephrectomy 4 weeks later. Clear cell pathology was present in this patient's renal cell carcinoma. As to this clone: Its antigen is undetermined.

Generated by immunoSEQ multiplex PCR, the TCRdb table keeps only in-frame clones and is missing some. Seen here are more than 20,000 clones, over 70% observed once, and the top ten hold roughly 31%. Study observations and caveats: Baseline intratumoral clonotype presence is unknown without pretreatment biopsies.

The chain is built from TRBV28 and TRBJ1-1; D is undetermined. The sequenced sample was blood, obtained from a patient whose treatment included radiotherapy and nephrectomy. This clonotype was sampled from a man between 60 and 75 years old with renal cell carcinoma. The DNA for the CDR3 is TGTGCCAGCAGAAACGAGATTGAAGCTTTCTTT. Amino acids: CASRNEIEAFF.